This T cell receptor beta chain derives from a study of blood T cell repertoires in COVID-19. Study background: Sites in the United States, Italy and Spain provided acute and convalescent COVID-19 samples. PBMCs, B-cell-depleted T cells, or T cells provided the cDNA or gDNA that made up the material.

The CDR3 extends over 15 amino acids. J lost 6 bases, V lost 1 base, and 9 bases had no gene match. Germline V lookup: CDR1 SQVTM, CDR2 ANQGSEA. Sequencing was performed with immunoSEQ multiplex PCR; in TCRdb, only in-frame clones are kept and a portion is missing. The repertoire holds over 100,000 clones, with roughly four fifths as singletons. The clonotype was recovered from a woman between 65 and 79 years old with acute or convalescent COVID-19. The chain combines TRBV29-1 with TRBJ2-7, with 10 positions matching TRBD2. Sequencing was done on a sample of peripheral blood. CDR3 in DNA: TGCAGCGTTGAAGCACTAGCGGGGAACCGAGGCGAGCAGTACTTC. Amino acids: CSVEALAGNRGEQYF.